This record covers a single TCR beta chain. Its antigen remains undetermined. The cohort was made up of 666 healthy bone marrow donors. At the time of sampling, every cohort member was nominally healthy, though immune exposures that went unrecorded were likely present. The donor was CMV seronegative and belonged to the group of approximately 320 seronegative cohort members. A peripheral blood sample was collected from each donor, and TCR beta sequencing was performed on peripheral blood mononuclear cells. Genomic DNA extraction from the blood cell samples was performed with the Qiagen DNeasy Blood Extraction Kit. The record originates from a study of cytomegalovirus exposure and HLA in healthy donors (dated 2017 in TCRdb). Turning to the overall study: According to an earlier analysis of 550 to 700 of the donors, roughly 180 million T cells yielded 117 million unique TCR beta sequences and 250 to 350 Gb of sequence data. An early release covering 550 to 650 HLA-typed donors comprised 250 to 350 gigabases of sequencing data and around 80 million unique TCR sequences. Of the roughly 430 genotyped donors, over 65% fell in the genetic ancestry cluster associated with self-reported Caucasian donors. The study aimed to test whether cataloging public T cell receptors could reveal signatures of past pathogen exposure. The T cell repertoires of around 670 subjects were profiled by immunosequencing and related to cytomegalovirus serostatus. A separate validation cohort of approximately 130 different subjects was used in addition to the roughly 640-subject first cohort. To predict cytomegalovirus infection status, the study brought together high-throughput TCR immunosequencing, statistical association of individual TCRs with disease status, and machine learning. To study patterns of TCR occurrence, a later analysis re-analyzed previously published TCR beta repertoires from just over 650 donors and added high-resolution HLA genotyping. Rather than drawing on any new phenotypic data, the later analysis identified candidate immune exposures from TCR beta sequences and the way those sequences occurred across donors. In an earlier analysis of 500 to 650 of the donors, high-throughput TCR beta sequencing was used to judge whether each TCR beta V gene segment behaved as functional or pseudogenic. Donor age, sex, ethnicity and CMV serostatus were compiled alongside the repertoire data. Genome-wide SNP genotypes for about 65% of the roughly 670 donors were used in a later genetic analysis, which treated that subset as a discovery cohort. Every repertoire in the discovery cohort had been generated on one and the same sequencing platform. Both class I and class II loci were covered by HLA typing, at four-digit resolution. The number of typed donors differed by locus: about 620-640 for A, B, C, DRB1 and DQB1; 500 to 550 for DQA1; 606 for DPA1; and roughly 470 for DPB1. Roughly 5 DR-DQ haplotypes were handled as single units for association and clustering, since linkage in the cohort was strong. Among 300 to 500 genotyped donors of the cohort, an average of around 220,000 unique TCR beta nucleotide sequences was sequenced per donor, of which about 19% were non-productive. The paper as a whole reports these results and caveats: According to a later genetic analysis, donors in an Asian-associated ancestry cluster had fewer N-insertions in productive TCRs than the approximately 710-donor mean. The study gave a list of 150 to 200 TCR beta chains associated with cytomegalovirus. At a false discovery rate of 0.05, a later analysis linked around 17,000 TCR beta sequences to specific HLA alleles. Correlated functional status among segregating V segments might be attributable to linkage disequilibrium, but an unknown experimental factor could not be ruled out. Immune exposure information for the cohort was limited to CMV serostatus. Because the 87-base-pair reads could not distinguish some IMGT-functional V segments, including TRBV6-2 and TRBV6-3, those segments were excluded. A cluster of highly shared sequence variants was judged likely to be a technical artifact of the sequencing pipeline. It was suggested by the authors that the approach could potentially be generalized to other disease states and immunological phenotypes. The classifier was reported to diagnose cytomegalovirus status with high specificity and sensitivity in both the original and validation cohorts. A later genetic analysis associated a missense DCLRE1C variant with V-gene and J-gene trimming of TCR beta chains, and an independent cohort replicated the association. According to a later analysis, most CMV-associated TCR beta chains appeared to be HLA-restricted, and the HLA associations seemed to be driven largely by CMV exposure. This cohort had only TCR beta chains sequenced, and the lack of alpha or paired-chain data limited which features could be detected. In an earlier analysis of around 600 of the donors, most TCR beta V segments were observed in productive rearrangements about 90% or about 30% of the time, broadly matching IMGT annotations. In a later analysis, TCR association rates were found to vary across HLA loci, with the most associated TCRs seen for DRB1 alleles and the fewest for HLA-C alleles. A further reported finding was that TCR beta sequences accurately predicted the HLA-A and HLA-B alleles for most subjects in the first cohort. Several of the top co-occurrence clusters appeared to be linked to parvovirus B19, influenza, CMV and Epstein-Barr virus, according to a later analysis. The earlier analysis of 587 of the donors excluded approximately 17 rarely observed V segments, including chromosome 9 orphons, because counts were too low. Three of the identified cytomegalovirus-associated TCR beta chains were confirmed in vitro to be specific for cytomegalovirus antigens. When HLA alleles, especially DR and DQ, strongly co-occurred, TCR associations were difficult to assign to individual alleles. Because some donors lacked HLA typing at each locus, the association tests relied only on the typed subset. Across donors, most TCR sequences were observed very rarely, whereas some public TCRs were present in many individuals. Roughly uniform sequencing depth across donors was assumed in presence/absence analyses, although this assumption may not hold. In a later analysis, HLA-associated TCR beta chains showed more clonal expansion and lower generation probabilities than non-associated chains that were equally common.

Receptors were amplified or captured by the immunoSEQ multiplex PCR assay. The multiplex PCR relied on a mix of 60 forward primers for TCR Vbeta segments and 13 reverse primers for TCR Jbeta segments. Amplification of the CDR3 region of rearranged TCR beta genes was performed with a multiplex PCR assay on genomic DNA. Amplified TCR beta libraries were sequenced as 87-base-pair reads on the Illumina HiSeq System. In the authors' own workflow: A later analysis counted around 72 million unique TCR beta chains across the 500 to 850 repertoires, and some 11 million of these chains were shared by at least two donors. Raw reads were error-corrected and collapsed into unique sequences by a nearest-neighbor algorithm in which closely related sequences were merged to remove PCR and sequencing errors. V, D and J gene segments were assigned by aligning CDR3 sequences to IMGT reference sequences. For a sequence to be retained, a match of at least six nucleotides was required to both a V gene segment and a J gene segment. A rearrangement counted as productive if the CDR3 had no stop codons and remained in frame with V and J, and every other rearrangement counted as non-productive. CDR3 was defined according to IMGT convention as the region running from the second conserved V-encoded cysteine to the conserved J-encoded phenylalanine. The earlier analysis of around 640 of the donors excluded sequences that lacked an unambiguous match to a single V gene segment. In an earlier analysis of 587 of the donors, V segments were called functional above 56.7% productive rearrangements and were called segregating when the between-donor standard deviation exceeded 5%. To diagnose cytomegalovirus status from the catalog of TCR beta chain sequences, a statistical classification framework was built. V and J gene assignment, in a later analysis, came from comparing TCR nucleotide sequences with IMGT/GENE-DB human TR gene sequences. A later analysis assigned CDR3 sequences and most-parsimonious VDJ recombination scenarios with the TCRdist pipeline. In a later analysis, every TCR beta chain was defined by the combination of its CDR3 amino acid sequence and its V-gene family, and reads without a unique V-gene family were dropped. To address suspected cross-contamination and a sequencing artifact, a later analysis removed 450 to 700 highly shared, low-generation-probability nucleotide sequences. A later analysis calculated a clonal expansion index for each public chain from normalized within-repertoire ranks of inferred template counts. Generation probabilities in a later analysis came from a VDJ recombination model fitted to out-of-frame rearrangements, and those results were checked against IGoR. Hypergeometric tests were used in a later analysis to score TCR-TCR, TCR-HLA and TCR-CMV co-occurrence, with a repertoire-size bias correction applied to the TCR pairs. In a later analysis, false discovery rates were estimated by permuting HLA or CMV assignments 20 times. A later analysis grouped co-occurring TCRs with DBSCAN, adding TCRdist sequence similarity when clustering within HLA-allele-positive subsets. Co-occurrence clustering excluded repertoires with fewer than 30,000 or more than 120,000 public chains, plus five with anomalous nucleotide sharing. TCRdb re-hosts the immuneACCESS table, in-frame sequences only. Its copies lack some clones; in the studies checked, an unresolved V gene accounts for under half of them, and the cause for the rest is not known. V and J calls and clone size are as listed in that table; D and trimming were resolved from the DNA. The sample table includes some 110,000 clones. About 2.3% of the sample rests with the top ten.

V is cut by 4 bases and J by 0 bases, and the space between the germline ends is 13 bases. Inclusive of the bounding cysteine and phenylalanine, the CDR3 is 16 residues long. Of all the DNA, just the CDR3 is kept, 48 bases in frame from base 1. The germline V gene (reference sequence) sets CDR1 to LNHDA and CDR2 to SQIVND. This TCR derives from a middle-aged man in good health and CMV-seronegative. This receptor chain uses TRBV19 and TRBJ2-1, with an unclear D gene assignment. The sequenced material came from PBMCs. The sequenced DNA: TGTGCCAGTAGTAACACCCAGCGAAACTCCTACAATGAGCAGTTCTTC. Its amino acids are CASSNTQRNSYNEQFF.